The entry below gives a single TCR beta chain sequence along with its context. Its specificity is unknown. Expressed TCRB transcripts were sequenced, since all the RNA that had been isolated was reverse transcribed. Only in-frame clones appear in the TCRdb table, and some are missing; sequencing was by immunoSEQ multiplex PCR. The repertoire holds 110,000 to 150,000 clones, with less than 9% as singletons. The data belong to a study of beta chain features in type 1 diabetes. Study conclusions and caveats: Within each of all four CD4+ subsets, Type 1 diabetes patients had TCRB CDR3s that were moderately but significantly shorter.

Specimen: central memory CD4+ T cells from blood. The source is a woman in her twenties or thirties in good health.

CDR3 region: CASSLTMGQNNEKLFF. For the CDR3, the DNA is TGTGCCAGCTCACTTACGATGGGACAGAATAATGAAAAACTGTTTTTT. The gene calls are TRBV18 and TRBJ1-4; TRBD1 agrees at 7 bases. This CDR3 contains 16 residues. V trimming: 4 bases; J trimming: 4 bases; junction bases outside the gene matches: 9. Germline CDR1 KGHSH, CDR2 LQKENI.